This TCR beta chain is drawn from a study of response to subunit inactivated influenza vaccine. TCRdb analysed the RT-PCR reads with MiXCR anew, one entry per CDR3 protein. Here the sample spans roughly 670,000 distinct CDR3 sequences, around 15% being singletons. Whole-study results and caveats: New T cells are recruited in small numbers by each seasonal influenza vaccination, according to the authors' suggestion.

In germline, CDR1 is SGHAT, CDR2 FQNNGV. CDR3 size: 13 residues. The V gene lost 5 bases and the J gene lost 13 bases, with 17 bases spanning the gap. The sample holds many counts of this clonotype. Its matching antigen is unknown. The clonotype was recovered from a man aged 45-65 years who received an inactivated influenza vaccine. The chain has TRBV11-2 and TRBJ2-2; tentatively, D is TRBD2 (6 bases). The specimen was PBMCs from blood, collected roughly 15 days before vaccination. The CDR3 DNA sequence: TGTGCCAGCAGCCCAGGCGTCCGTAGCGGGCTGTTTTTT. Translated: CASSPGVRSGLFF.